This T cell receptor (beta chain) was sequenced during a study of blood T cell repertoires in COVID-19. Study at large: COVID-19 samples collected from the United States, Italy and Spain covered acute and convalescent phases. The cDNA or gDNA used as material had been derived from T cells, B-cell-depleted T cells, or PBMCs.

The authors' processing: Nucleated cell number was recorded as an estimate derived from reference gene primer amplification. Sequenced by immunoSEQ multiplex PCR; TCRdb stores in-frame clones only, minus some. For V, J and clone size, that table is used; D and trimming come from the DNA. The sample carries 100,000 to 150,000 clones, about four fifths recorded once. With 8 bases clipped from V and 7 bases from J, the junction kept 9 bases outside the gene matches. CDR3 length equals 14 residues. The germline V gene encodes CDR1 LNHNV and CDR2 YYDKDF (reference sequence). The TCR sequence derives from a woman in her 70s with acute or convalescent COVID-19. Material: peripheral blood. The chain joins TRBV15 to TRBJ1-2; 11 bases are shared with TRBD1. In DNA form, the CDR3 reads TGTGCCACCGCCGGACAGGGGGCAACTAGTGGCTACACCTTC. Its protein product is CATAGQGATSGYTF.